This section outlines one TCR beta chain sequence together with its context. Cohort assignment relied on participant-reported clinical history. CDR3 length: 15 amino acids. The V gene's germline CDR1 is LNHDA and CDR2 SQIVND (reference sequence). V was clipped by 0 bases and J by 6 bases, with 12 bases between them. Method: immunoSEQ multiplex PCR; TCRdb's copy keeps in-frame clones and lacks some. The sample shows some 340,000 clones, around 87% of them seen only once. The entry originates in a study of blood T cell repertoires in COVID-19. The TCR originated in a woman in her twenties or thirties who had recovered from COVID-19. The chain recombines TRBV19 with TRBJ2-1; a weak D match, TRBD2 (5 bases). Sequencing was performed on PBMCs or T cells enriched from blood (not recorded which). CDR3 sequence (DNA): TGTGCCAGTAGTATAGATCGGGCTAGCCGCAATGAGCAGTTCTTC. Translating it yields CASSIDRASRNEQFF.